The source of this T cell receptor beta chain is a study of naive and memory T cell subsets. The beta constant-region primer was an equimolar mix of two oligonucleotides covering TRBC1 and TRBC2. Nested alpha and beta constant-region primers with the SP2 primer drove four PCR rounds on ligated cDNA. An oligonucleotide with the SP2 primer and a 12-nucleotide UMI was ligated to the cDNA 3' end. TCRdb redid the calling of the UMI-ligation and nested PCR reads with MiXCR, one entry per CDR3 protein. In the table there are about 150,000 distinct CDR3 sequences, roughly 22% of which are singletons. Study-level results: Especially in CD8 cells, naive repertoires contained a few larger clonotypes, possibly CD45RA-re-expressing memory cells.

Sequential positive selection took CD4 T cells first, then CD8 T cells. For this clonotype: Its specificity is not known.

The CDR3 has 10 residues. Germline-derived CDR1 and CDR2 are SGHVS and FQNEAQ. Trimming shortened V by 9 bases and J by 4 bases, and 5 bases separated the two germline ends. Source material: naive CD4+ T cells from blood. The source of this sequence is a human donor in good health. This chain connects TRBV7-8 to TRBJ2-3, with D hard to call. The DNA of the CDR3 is TGTGCCAGTGCGTCAGATACGCAGTATTTT. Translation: CASASDTQYF.